The 19 T cell receptor beta chains in this list originate from one sample, sequenced in a study of regulatory T cells in long-lasting Graves disease. The sample's time point: persistent/refractory GD, antithyroid drugs over 5 years with positive TRAb. After RNA was extracted from PBMCs, the TCR library was made from it. Library construction for TCR beta used iRepertoire HTBI primers and Arm-PCR of CDR3 regions. Via MiXCR, TCRdb re-called the multiplex PCR reads, giving one row per CDR3 protein. The sample contains roughly 500,000 distinct CDR3 sequences, about 20% of which appear only once. Sequenced here: peripheral blood mononuclear cells (PBMCs), sampled when the disease was refractory, from a patient treated with antithyroid drugs. The source is a female donor with Graves disease.

V is TRBV7-2 and J is TRBJ1-6; 7 nucleotides match TRBD1. V gave up 2 bases and J gave up 8 bases; unmatched junction bases: 9. The CDR3 loop spans 16 amino acids. Germline V CDR1 and CDR2: SGHTA, FQGNSA. The CDR3 nucleotides are TGTGCCAGCAGCTTACTCCCAGGGGGTTTTTATTCACCCCTCCACTTT. It translates to CASSLLPGGFYSPLHF.

The table lists this clonotype with many counts. This chain uses TRBV28 with TRBJ1-1; TRBD1 matches 7 bases. The CDR3 runs 11 residues. The germline gives CDR1 MDHEN, CDR2 SYDVKM. J lost 9 bases, V lost 8 bases, and 6 bases had no gene match. CDR3 region: CASQGEKQAFF. The DNA for the CDR3 is TGTGCCAGCCAGGGGGAAAAGCAAGCTTTCTTT.

V gene TRBV20-1 combines with J gene TRBJ2-7; D might be TRBD1 (5 bases). The CDR3 runs to 14 residues. Between the trimmed V and J ends, which lost 1 base and 1 base, there was a span of 11 bases. The germline CDR1 and CDR2 sequences are DFQATT and SNEGSKA (reference sequence). CDR3 nucleotide sequence: TGCAGTGCTAGAGTTAGGACAACTTCCTACGAGCAGTACTTC. Its translation: CSARVRTTSYEQYF.

This clonotype has a handful of counts. The chain has TRBV28 and TRBJ2-3; 9 bases are shared with TRBD2. V trimming: 5 bases; J trimming: 0 bases; junction bases outside the gene matches: 6. The length of the CDR3 is 16 residues. Germline V gene data show CDR1 as MDHEN and CDR2 as SYDVKM. The CDR3 DNA follows: TGTGCCAGCAGTCCTCTAGCGGGGCGTAGCACAGATACGCAGTATTTT. Amino acids: CASSPLAGRSTDTQYF.

V usage is TRBV6-5 and J usage is TRBJ2-7, with TRBD2 matching 14 bases. The CDR3 totals 17 residues. V lost 2 bases, J lost 2 bases, and 5 bases stayed unmatched. CDR1 is MNHEY, CDR2 SVGAGI, per germline. The CDR3, as DNA: TGTGCCAGCAGTTACCCGGGACTAGCGGGAGTGACCTACGAGCAGTACTTC. This sequence encodes CASSYPGLAGVTYEQYF.

The chain couples TRBV5-1 to TRBJ1-6; TRBD1 might be the D (6 bases). This CDR3 region has 15 residues. Looked up from germline, CDR1 is SGHRS and CDR2 is YFSETQ. V shed 2 bases and J shed 11 bases, with 17 bases lying between them. The CDR3 DNA is TGCGCCAGCAGCTTAAACAGGGAGCCGCCGGCACCCCTCCACTTT. It translates to CASSLNREPPAPLHF.

This clonotype was recorded many times. J is TRBJ1-5 and V is TRBV6-5, with 10 bases aligning to TRBD1. The CDR3 totals 17 residues. CDR1 is MNHEY, CDR2 SVGAGI, per germline. The J segment lost 0 bases and the V segment lost 4 bases, leaving 6 bases of the junction unmatched. The DNA for the CDR3 is TGTGCCAGCAGTTCAAGAGGGACAGGGGTTAGCAATCAGCCCCAGCATTTT. It encodes CASSSRGTGVSNQPQHF.

In this sample, this clonotype turned up many times. J is TRBJ1-1 and V is TRBV6-1; TRBD1 agrees at 12 bases. Germline values: CDR1 MNHNS, CDR2 SASEGT. The CDR3 is made up of 16 amino acids. V lost 7 bases and J lost 1; bases outside the gene matches: 7. The CDR3 is CASNTGTGGWNTEAFF. The CDR3 region has the DNA TGTGCCAGCAACACCGGGACAGGGGGCTGGAACACTGAAGCTTTCTTT.

CDR3 sequence (DNA): TGTGCCAGCAGTTTCTCTCCGGGACAGGGTTTGGATCAGCCCCAGCATTTT. It is translated as CASSFSPGQGLDQPQHF. The genes are TRBV12-3 or TRBV12-4 and TRBJ1-5; 9 bases match TRBD1. The junction had 11 bases not matched to a gene; V was cut back by 3 bases and J by 5 bases. The CDR3 runs to 17 residues.

Points on this clonotype: A much larger clone differs from this one at a single base, so this may be a read error. The J gene is TRBJ1-2, the V gene TRBV6-9; D is uncertain. This CDR3 comprises 14 residues. V lost 3 bases and J lost 1, with 9 bases in between. Germline CDR1 and CDR2: MNHGY and SVAAGI. Here the CDR3 DNA reads TGTGCCAGCAGTTACGAGGGCCATAACTATGGCTACACCTTC. Its protein product is CASSYEGHNYGYTF.

This chain links TRBV19 with TRBJ1-2; tentatively, D is TRBD1 (6 bases). This CDR3 has 12 amino acids. CDR1 and CDR2 from the germline V gene are LNHDA and SQIVND (reference sequence). Trimming removed 5 bases from V and 5 bases from J, with 9 bases in between. The CDR3 nucleotides read TGTGCCAGTAGTGCAGGGGTTTATGGCTACACCTTC. Translated, it gives CASSAGVYGYTF.

This clonotype was detected ten times or more. The CDR3 nucleotides are TGTGCCAGCAGAGAACGGGGGGCCGGGACAACTAACTATGGCTACACCTTC. It specifies CASRERGAGTTNYGYTF. The rearrangement uses TRBV11-2 and TRBJ1-2; D may be TRBD1 (6 bases). This CDR3 contains 17 residues. The V end lost 6 bases, the J end lost 0 bases, and 20 bases lay between the germline ends. CDR1 SGHAT and CDR2 FQNNGV come from the germline V gene. The full variable domain, completed using reference TRBV11-2 and TRBJ1-2, is EAGVAQSPRYKIIEKRQSVAFWCNPISGHATLYWYQQILGQGPKLLIQFQNNGVVDDSQLPKDRFSAERLKGVDSTLKIQPAKLEDSAVYLCASRERGAGTTNYGYTFGSGTRLTVV.

The chain is built from TRBV28 and TRBJ2-5; 7 bases fit TRBD1. The CDR3 has 14 residues. The germline CDR1 and CDR2 sequences are MDHEN and SYDVKM. V trimming: 5 bases; J trimming: 4 bases; junction bases outside the gene matches: 7. CDR3 in DNA: TGTGCCAGCAGTGGTCAGACAGGGTCAGAGACCCAGTACTTC. This sequence encodes CASSGQTGSETQYF.

The chain joins TRBV6-1 to TRBJ2-7, with TRBD2 matching 7 bases. The CDR3 consists of 15 residues. V lost 6 bases to trimming and J lost 7 bases; unmatched junction nucleotides: 15. Germline V lookup: CDR1 MNHNS, CDR2 SASEGT. The CDR3 bases are TGTGCCAGCAGGGGGGGGGGGGTGGCGGATCGGGAGCAGTACTTC. Amino acid sequence: CASRGGGVADREQYF.

This clonotype was counted ten times or more. V usage is TRBV15 and J usage is TRBJ1-1; a weak D match, TRBD1 (5 bases). The V and J ends lost 0 bases and 5 bases respectively, with 7 bases between them. Per the germline V gene, CDR1 is LNHNV and CDR2 is YYDKDF (reference sequence). The CDR3 sequence is 13 residues long. CDR3 sequence (DNA): TGTGCCACCAGCAGAGATGAGGGGACTGAAGCTTTCTTT. It encodes CATSRDEGTEAFF. Full variable domain (outside the CDR3, taken from reference TRBV15 and TRBJ1-1): DAMVIQNPRYQVTQFGKPVTLSCSQTLNHNVMYWYQQKSSQAPKLLFHYYDKDFNNEADTPDNFQSRRPNTSFCFLDIRSPGLGDTAMYLCATSRDEGTEAFFGQGTRLTVV.

This clonotype was counted many times. This chain uses TRBV29-1 with TRBJ2-2; D gene ambiguous. CDR3 size: 14 residues. CDR1 SQVTM and CDR2 ANQGSEA come from the germline V gene. V lost 4 bases to trimming and J lost 0 bases, with 9 bases between them. Here the CDR3 reads CSVGANANTGELFF. The DNA of the CDR3 is TGCAGCGTTGGGGCCAATGCGAACACCGGGGAGCTGTTTTTT.

This clonotype appeared a few times. The V and J genes are TRBV6-1 and TRBJ2-2, with D tentatively TRBD2 (5 bases). This CDR3 contains 17 residues. Germline lookup yields CDR1 MNHNS and CDR2 SASEGT. The V and J ends lost 7 bases and 1 base respectively, with 19 bases between them. CDR3 DNA sequence: TGTGCCAGCAAACACCGAGGGCACTCGGTGAACACCGGGGAGCTGTTTTTT. Translating it yields CASKHRGHSVNTGELFF.

Concerning this clonotype: A read error likely explains this, since a far larger clone differs by one base. The chain uses TRBV6-2 or TRBV6-3 and TRBJ1-5; no clear D gene. CDR1 and CDR2 from the germline V gene are MNHEY and SVGEGT. This CDR3 is built from 14 residues. V was shortened by 4 bases and J by 3 bases, with 10 bases between the two germline ends. The CDR3 DNA reads as TGTGCCAGCAGTTGCACGGGTATCAATCAGCCCCAGCATTTT. Encoded protein: CASSCTGINQPQHF.

This clonotype has at least ten counts. The chain couples TRBV28 to TRBJ1-5, with D perhaps matching TRBD1 (5 bases). The CDR3 covers 13 residues. V was cut by 5 bases and J by 7 bases, with 12 bases left in between. CDR1 MDHEN and CDR2 SYDVKM come from the germline V gene. DNA for the CDR3: TGTGCCAGCAGTCCCCCCACAGGCCAGCCCCAGCATTTT. Translation: CASSPPTGQPQHF.